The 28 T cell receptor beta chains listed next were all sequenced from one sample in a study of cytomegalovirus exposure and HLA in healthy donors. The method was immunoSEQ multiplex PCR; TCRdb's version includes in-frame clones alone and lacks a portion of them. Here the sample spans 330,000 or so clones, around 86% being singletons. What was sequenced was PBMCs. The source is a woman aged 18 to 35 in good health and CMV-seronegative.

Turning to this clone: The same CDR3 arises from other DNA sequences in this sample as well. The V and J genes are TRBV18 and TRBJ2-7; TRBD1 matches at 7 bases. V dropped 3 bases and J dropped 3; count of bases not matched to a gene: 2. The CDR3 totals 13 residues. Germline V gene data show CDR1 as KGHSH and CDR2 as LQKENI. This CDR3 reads CASSPRDSYEQYF. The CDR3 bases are TGTGCCAGCTCACCGAGGGACAGCTACGAGCAGTACTTC.

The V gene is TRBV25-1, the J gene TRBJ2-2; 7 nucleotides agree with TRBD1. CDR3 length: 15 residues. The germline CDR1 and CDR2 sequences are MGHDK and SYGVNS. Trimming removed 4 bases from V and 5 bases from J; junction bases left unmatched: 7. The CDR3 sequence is CASSARQGATGELFF. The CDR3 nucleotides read TGTGCCAGCAGTGCCCGACAGGGCGCTACCGGGGAGCTGTTTTTT.

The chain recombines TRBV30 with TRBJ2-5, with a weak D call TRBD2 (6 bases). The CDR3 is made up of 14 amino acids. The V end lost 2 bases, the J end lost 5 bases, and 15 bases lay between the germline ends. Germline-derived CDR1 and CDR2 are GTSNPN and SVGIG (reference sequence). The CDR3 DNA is TGTGCCTGGAGTCGAGGGCTAGGAGGGGAGACCCAGTACTTC. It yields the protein CAWSRGLGGETQYF.

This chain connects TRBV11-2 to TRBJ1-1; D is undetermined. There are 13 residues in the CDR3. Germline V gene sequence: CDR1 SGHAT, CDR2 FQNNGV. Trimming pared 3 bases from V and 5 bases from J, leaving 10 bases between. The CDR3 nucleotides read TGTGCCAGCAGCTTTGGACTGCCGACTGAAGCTTTCTTT. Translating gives CASSFGLPTEAFF.

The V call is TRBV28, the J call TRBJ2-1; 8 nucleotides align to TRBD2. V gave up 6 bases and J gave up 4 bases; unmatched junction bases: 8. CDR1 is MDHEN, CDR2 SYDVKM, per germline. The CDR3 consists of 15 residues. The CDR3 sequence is CASSRQGLEYNEQFF. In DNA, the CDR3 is TGTGCCAGCAGCCGCCAGGGACTAGAATACAATGAGCAGTTCTTC.

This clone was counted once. The CDR3 loop reads CASSSPKALAETYEQYF. CDR3 nucleotides: TGTGCCAGCAGCTCCCCTAAGGCACTAGCGGAGACCTACGAGCAGTACTTC. This chain joins TRBV7-9 and TRBJ2-7, with 8 positions matching TRBD2. The ends lost 4 bases at V and 2 bases at J; junction bases unmatched: 13. This CDR3 is built from 17 residues. Germline V CDR1 and CDR2: SEHNR, FQNEAQ (reference sequence).

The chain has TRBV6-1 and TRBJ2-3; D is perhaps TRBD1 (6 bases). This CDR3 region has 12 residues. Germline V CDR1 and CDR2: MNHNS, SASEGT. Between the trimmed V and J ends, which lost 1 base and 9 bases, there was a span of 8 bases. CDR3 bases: TGTGCCAGCAGTGAAGGAGGGACAACGCAGTATTTT. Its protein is CASSEGGTTQYF.

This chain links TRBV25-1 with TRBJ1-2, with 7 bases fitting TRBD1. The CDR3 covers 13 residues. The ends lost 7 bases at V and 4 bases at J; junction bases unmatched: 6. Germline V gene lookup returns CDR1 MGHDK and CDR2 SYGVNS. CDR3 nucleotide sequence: TGTGCCAGCACCCGACAGGGAACCTATGGCTACACCTTC. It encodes CASTRQGTYGYTF.

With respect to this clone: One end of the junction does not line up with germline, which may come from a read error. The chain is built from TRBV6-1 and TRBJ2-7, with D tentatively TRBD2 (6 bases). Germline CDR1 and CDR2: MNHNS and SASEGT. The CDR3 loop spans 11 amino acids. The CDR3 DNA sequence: TGTGCCAGCAGTGCCCTGGCGGGGTGCGTCTTC. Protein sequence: CASSALAGCVF.

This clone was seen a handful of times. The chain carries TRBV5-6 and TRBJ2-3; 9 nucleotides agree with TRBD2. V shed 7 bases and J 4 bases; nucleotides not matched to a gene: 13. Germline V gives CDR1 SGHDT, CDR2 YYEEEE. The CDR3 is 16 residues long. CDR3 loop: CASVTRAGGPSDTQYF. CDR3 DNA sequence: TGTGCCAGCGTTACAAGGGCGGGAGGGCCATCAGATACGCAGTATTTT.

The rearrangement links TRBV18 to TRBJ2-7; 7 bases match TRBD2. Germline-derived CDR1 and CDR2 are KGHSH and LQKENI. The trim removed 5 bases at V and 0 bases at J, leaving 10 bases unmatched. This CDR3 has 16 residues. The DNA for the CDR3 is TGTGCCAGCTCAGCCCCTCCGGGGGGAAACTCCTACGAGCAGTACTTC. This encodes CASSAPPGGNSYEQYF.

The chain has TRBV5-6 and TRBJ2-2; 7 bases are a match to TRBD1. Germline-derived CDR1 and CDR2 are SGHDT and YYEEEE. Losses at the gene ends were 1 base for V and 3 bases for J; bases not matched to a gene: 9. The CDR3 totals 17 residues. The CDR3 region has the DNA TGTGCCAGCAGCTTGTCAATACAGGGGTTTGACACCGGGGAGCTGTTTTTT. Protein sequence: CASSLSIQGFDTGELFF.

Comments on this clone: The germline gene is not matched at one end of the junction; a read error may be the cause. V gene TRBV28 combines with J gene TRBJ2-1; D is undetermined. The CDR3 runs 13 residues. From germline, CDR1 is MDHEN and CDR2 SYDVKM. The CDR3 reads CASSFSVSPSQVF. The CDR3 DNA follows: TGTGCCAGCAGTTTCTCCGTTTCCCCCTCTCAGGTCTTC.

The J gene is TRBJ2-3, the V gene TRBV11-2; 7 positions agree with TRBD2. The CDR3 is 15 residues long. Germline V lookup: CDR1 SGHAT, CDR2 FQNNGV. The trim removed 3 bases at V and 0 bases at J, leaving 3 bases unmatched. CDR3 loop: CASSLGSGSTDTQYF. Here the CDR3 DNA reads TGTGCCAGCAGCTTGGGTAGCGGGAGCACAGATACGCAGTATTTT.

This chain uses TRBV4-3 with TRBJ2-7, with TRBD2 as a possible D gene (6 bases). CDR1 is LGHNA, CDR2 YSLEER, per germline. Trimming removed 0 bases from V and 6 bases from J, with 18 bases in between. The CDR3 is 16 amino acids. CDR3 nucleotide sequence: TGCGCCAGCAGCCAAGAGTCAGCCCCCCAGGAGGGCGAGCAGTACTTC. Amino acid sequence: CASSQESAPQEGEQYF.

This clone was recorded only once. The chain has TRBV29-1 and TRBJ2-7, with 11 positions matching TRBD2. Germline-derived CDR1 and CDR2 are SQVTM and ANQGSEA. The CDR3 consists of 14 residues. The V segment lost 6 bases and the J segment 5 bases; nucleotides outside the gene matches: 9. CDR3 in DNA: TGCAGCGTGAAGGGACTAGCGGCTCTCCACGAGCAGTACTTC. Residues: CSVKGLAALHEQYF.

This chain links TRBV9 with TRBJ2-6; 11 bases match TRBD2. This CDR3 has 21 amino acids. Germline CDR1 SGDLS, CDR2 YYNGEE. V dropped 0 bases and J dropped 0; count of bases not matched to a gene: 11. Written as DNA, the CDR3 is TGTGCCAGCAGCGTAGGGCTAGCGGGAGGTGGGAAAACCTCTGGGGCCAACGTCCTGACTTTC. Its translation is CASSVGLAGGGKTSGANVLTF.

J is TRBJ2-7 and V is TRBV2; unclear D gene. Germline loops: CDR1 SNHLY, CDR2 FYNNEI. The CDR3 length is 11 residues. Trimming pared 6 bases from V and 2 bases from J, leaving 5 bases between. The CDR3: CASRSAYEQYF. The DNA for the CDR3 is TGTGCCAGCAGGAGTGCCTACGAGCAGTACTTC.

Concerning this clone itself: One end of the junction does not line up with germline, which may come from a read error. The CDR3 sequence is CASSEVRWDSHF. CDR3 bases: TGTGCCAGCAGTGAAGTTCGGTGGGACTCCCACTTC. J is TRBJ2-7 and V is TRBV2; D is possibly TRBD2 (6 bases). In germline, CDR1 is SNHLY, CDR2 FYNNEI. This CDR3 region has 12 residues.

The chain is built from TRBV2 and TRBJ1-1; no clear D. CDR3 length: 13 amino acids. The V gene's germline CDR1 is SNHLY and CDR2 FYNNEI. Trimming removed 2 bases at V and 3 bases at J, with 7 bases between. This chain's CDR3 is CASSETRDTEAFF. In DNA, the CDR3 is TGTGCCAGCAGTGAAACGCGAGACACTGAAGCTTTCTTT.

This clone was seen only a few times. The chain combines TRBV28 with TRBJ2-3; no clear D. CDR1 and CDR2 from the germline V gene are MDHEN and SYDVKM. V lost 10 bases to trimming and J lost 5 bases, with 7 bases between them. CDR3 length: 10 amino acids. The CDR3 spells CATIGDTQYF. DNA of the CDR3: TGTGCCACCATCGGAGATACGCAGTATTTT.

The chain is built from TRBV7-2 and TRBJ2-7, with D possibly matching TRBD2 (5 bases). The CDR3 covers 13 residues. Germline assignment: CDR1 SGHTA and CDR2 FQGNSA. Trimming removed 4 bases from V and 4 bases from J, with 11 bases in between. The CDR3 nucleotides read TGTGCCAGCAGCTACAACGAGGGATACGAGCAGTACTTC. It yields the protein CASSYNEGYEQYF. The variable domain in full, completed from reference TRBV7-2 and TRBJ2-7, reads GAGVSQSPSNKVTEKGKDVELRCDPISGHTALYWYRQSLGQGLEFLIYFQGNSAPDKSGLPSDRFSAERTGGSVSTLTIQRTQQEDSAVYLCASSYNEGYEQYFGPGTRLTVT.

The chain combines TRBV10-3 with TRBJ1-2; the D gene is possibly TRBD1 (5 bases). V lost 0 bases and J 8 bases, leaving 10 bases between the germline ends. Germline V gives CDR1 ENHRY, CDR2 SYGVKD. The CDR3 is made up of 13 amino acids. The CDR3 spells CAISESGVKGYTF. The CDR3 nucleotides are TGTGCCATCAGTGAGTCAGGGGTAAAAGGCTACACCTTC.

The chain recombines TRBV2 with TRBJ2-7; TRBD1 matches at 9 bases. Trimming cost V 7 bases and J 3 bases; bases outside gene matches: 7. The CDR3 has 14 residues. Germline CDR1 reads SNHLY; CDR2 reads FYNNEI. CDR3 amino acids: CASNTGQGLYEQYF. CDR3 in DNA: TGTGCCAGCAATACGGGACAGGGCCTCTACGAGCAGTACTTC. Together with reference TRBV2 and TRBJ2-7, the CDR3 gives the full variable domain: EPEVTQTPSHQVTQMGQEVILRCVPISNHLYFYWYRQILGQKVEFLVSFYNNEISEKSEIFDDQFSVERPDGSNFTLKIRSTKLEDSAMYFCASNTGQGLYEQYFGPGTRLTVT.

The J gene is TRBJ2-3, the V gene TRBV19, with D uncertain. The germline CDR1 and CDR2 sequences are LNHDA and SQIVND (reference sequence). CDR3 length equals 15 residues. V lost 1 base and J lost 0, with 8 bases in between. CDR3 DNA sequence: TGTGCCAGTAGTATAGGGCACCTTAGCACAGATACGCAGTATTTT. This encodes CASSIGHLSTDTQYF.

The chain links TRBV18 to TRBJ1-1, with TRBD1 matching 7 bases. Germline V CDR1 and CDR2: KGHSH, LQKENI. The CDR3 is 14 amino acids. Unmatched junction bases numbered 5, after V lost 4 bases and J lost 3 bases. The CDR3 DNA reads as TGTGCCAGCTCACTGGGACAGACTCACACTGAAGCTTTCTTT. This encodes CASSLGQTHTEAFF.

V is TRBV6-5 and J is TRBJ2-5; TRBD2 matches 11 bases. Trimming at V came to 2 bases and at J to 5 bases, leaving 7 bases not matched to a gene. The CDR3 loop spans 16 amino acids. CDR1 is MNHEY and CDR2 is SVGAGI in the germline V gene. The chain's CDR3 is CASSYLAGGGRETQYF. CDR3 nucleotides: TGTGCCAGCAGTTACCTAGCGGGAGGCGGGAGGGAGACCCAGTACTTC.

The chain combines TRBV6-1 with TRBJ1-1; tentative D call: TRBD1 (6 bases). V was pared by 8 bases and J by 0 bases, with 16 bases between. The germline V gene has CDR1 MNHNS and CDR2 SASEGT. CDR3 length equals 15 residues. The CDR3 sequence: CASPTAAGVNTEAFF. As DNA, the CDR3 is TGTGCCAGCCCGACCGCCGCAGGGGTGAACACTGAAGCTTTCTTT.